These T cell receptor beta chains were read from a single sample in a study of cytomegalovirus exposure and HLA in healthy donors. Some clones are missing from TCRdb's copy, which holds only in-frame ones; the method was immunoSEQ multiplex PCR. This sample's clone table lists roughly 79,000 clones. Sequenced material: PBMCs. The receptors were sampled from a man aged 25-40 years in good health and CMV-seronegative. Both conserved end residues are part of each CDR3. Fields, in order: D gene, clone size, J gene, V gene, CDR3 protein, CDR3 DNA. A D gene is named only where the DNA matches it firmly. Part of the rows lack a size; the others show once, few, many or a class for expanded clones.

D gene: .; clone size: .; J gene: TRBJ1-1; V gene: TRBV6-6; CDR3 protein: CASSYVRGAPTEAFF; CDR3 DNA: TGTGCCAGCAGTTACGTGCGGGGGGCGCCGACTGAAGCTTTCTTT
D gene: TRBD2; clone size: .; J gene: TRBJ2-1; V gene: TRBV19; CDR3 protein: CASSDLAGGINEQFF; CDR3 DNA: TGTGCCAGTAGCGACTTAGCGGGAGGGATCAATGAGCAGTTCTTC
D gene: TRBD2; clone size: .; J gene: TRBJ2-2; V gene: TRBV19; CDR3 protein: CASRQPGLNFVNTGELFF; CDR3 DNA: TGTGCCAGTAGACAACCGGGACTAAACTTCGTTAACACCGGGGAGCTGTTTTTT
D gene: .; clone size: .; J gene: TRBJ2-3; V gene: TRBV5-1; CDR3 protein: CASSLRTGTDTQYF; CDR3 DNA: TGCGCCAGCAGCTTAAGGACTGGCACAGATACGCAGTATTTT
D gene: .; clone size: .; J gene: TRBJ1-5; V gene: TRBV4-1; CDR3 protein: CASSQGRPDDQPQHF; CDR3 DNA: TGCGCCAGCAGCCAAGGGAGGCCGGATGATCAGCCCCAGCATTTT
D gene: .; clone size: .; J gene: TRBJ1-1; V gene: TRBV2; CDR3 protein: CASSGRRGVYEAFF; CDR3 DNA: TGTGCCAGCAGTGGGCGCCGGGGGGTATATGAAGCTTTCTTT
D gene: TRBD2; clone size: .; J gene: TRBJ2-1; V gene: TRBV5-1; CDR3 protein: CASSSKTSGRGYNEQFF; CDR3 DNA: TGCGCCAGCAGCTCAAAGACTAGCGGGAGGGGATACAATGAGCAGTTCTTC
D gene: TRBD1; clone size: .; J gene: TRBJ1-1; V gene: TRBV9; CDR3 protein: CASSPRDRNTEAFF; CDR3 DNA: TGTGCCAGCAGCCCCAGGGACAGGAACACTGAAGCTTTCTTT
D gene: TRBD1; clone size: .; J gene: TRBJ1-4; V gene: TRBV6-4; CDR3 protein: CASTTPGQRNEKLFF; CDR3 DNA: TGTGCCAGCACCACCCCGGGACAGAGAAATGAAAAACTGTTTTTT
D gene: TRBD1; clone size: .; J gene: TRBJ1-6; V gene: TRBV18; CDR3 protein: CASQGAFNSPLHF; CDR3 DNA: TGTGCCAGTCAGGGGGCCTTTAATTCACCCCTCCACTTT
D gene: .; clone size: .; J gene: TRBJ1-3; V gene: TRBV11-2; CDR3 protein: CASSFGGTGNTIYF; CDR3 DNA: TGTGCCAGCAGCTTCGGGGGGACTGGAAACACCATATATTTT
D gene: .; clone size: .; J gene: TRBJ2-3; V gene: TRBV4-3; CDR3 protein: CASTPTMRVPNTDTQYF; CDR3 DNA: TGCGCCAGCACCCCCACTATGCGGGTACCGAACACAGATACGCAGTATTTT
D gene: TRBD1; clone size: .; J gene: TRBJ2-1; V gene: TRBV15; CDR3 protein: CATSRGGTGADEQFF; CDR3 DNA: TGTGCCACCAGCAGAGGGGGGACAGGGGCTGATGAGCAGTTCTTC
D gene: .; clone size: .; J gene: TRBJ1-1; V gene: TRBV28; CDR3 protein: CASSFNRNTEAFF; CDR3 DNA: TGTGCCAGCAGTTTCAACAGGAACACTGAAGCTTTCTTT
D gene: .; clone size: .; J gene: TRBJ2-5; V gene: TRBV7-9; CDR3 protein: CASSMRGGETQYF; CDR3 DNA: TGTGCCAGCAGCATGAGGGGGGGAGAGACCCAGTACTTC
D gene: .; clone size: .; J gene: TRBJ2-7; V gene: TRBV13; CDR3 protein: CASSRGLSPYEQYF; CDR3 DNA: TGTGCCAGCAGCCGTGGACTCTCACCCTACGAGCAGTACTTC
D gene: TRBD1; clone size: .; J gene: TRBJ1-2; V gene: TRBV2; CDR3 protein: CASQGTGSENTF; CDR3 DNA: TGTGCCAGCCAGGGGACAGGGAGTGAGAACACCTTC
D gene: TRBD1; clone size: .; J gene: TRBJ1-1; V gene: TRBV4-3; CDR3 protein: CASSQGTDRATEAFF; CDR3 DNA: TGCGCCAGCAGCCAAGGCACGGACAGGGCCACTGAAGCTTTCTTT
D gene: .; clone size: .; J gene: TRBJ1-2; V gene: TRBV5-1; CDR3 protein: CASSLVTPYGYTF; CDR3 DNA: TGCGCCAGCAGCTTGGTGACACCGTATGGCTACACCTTC
D gene: .; clone size: .; J gene: TRBJ1-6; V gene: TRBV19; CDR3 protein: CASSLGSQYNSPLHF; CDR3 DNA: TGTGCCAGTAGTCTCGGGTCGCAGTATAATTCACCCCTCCACTTT
D gene: .; clone size: .; J gene: TRBJ2-1; V gene: TRBV11-2; CDR3 protein: CASSLVGLQYNEQFF; CDR3 DNA: TGTGCCAGCAGCTTAGTTGGACTACAGTACAATGAGCAGTTCTTC
D gene: TRBD2; clone size: .; J gene: TRBJ2-5; V gene: TRBV25-1; CDR3 protein: CASIPNGGDETQYF; CDR3 DNA: TGTGCCAGCATCCCCAATGGGGGGGACGAGACCCAGTACTTC
D gene: .; clone size: .; J gene: TRBJ2-3; V gene: TRBV4-3; CDR3 protein: CASSQDSGGISLYF; CDR3 DNA: TGCGCCAGCAGCCAAGATTCGGGCGGGATTTCACTGTATTTT
D gene: TRBD2; clone size: .; J gene: TRBJ2-3; V gene: TRBV6-6; CDR3 protein: CASSNKRGGRTDTQYF; CDR3 DNA: TGTGCCAGCAGCAATAAGCGGGGCGGTCGCACAGATACGCAGTATTTT
D gene: TRBD1; clone size: .; J gene: TRBJ1-4; V gene: TRBV5-1; CDR3 protein: CASSLEGTVLFF; CDR3 DNA: TGCGCCAGCAGCTTGGAAGGGACAGTACTGTTTTTT
D gene: TRBD1; clone size: .; J gene: TRBJ2-5; V gene: TRBV7-9; CDR3 protein: CASTNFKGQGAKTQYF; CDR3 DNA: TGTGCCAGCACCAACTTCAAGGGACAGGGGGCGAAGACCCAGTACTTC
D gene: .; clone size: .; J gene: TRBJ1-6; V gene: TRBV9; CDR3 protein: CASSADSSYNSPLHF; CDR3 DNA: TGTGCCAGCAGCGCCGACAGCTCCTATAATTCACCCCTCCACTTT
D gene: TRBD2; clone size: .; J gene: TRBJ2-1; V gene: TRBV7-9; CDR3 protein: CASSFRRENEQFF; CDR3 DNA: TGTGCCAGCAGCTTTCGGCGGGAGAATGAGCAGTTCTTC
D gene: .; clone size: .; J gene: TRBJ1-1; V gene: TRBV2; CDR3 protein: CASIRETDTEAFF; CDR3 DNA: TGTGCCAGCATACGGGAAACGGATACTGAAGCTTTCTTT
D gene: .; clone size: .; J gene: TRBJ1-4; V gene: TRBV7-2; CDR3 protein: CASSFIRDEKLFF; CDR3 DNA: TGTGCCAGCAGCTTCATTAGAGATGAAAAACTGTTTTTT
D gene: TRBD1; clone size: .; J gene: TRBJ2-7; V gene: TRBV19; CDR3 protein: CASSRGQGISYEQYF; CDR3 DNA: TGTGCCAGTAGTAGGGGACAGGGGATCTCCTACGAGCAGTACTTC
D gene: .; clone size: .; J gene: TRBJ2-5; V gene: TRBV5-6; CDR3 protein: CASSLREETQYF; CDR3 DNA: TGTGCCAGCAGCTTGCGTGAAGAGACCCAGTACTTC
D gene: .; clone size: medium-sized; J gene: TRBJ2-3; V gene: TRBV5-1; CDR3 protein: CASSPPFGGHTTDTQYF; CDR3 DNA: TGCGCCAGCAGCCCACCCTTCGGCGGACATACGACAGATACGCAGTATTTT
D gene: .; clone size: .; J gene: TRBJ1-1; V gene: TRBV7-9; CDR3 protein: CASSPWQGGTEAFF; CDR3 DNA: TGTGCCAGCAGCCCTTGGCAGGGTGGGACTGAAGCTTTCTTT
D gene: TRBD1; clone size: .; J gene: TRBJ1-4; V gene: TRBV5-6; CDR3 protein: CASSFGTANEKLFF; CDR3 DNA: TGTGCCAGCAGCTTCGGGACAGCTAATGAAAAACTGTTTTTT
D gene: .; clone size: medium-sized; J gene: TRBJ2-7; V gene: TRBV5-1; CDR3 protein: CASSLAGEAYEQYF; CDR3 DNA: TGCGCCAGCAGCTTGGCCGGGGAGGCCTACGAGCAGTACTTC
D gene: .; clone size: .; J gene: TRBJ1-1; V gene: TRBV11-2; CDR3 protein: CASSLVGGVEEVEAFF; CDR3 DNA: TGTGCCAGCAGCTTGGTTGGCGGGGTAGAGGAAGTTGAAGCTTTCTTT
D gene: TRBD1; clone size: .; J gene: TRBJ1-4; V gene: TRBV11-2; CDR3 protein: CASSLEGQSNEKLFF; CDR3 DNA: TGTGCCAGCAGCTTAGAGGGACAGTCTAATGAAAAACTGTTTTTT
D gene: .; clone size: .; J gene: TRBJ2-1; V gene: TRBV23-1; CDR3 protein: CASSQLERADQSPNHNEQFF; CDR3 DNA: TGCGCCAGCAGTCAATTGGAGAGGGCGGACCAGTCTCCGAACCACAATGAGCAGTTCTTC
D gene: .; clone size: .; J gene: TRBJ2-7; V gene: TRBV9; CDR3 protein: CASSASGTGYEQYF; CDR3 DNA: TGTGCCAGCAGCGCGTCCGGGACTGGCTACGAGCAGTACTTC
D gene: TRBD1; clone size: .; J gene: TRBJ1-3; V gene: TRBV6-5; CDR3 protein: CASSWNRDSSGNTIYF; CDR3 DNA: TGTGCCAGCAGTTGGAACCGGGACAGCTCTGGAAACACCATATATTTT
D gene: .; clone size: .; J gene: TRBJ2-4; V gene: TRBV19; CDR3 protein: CASSRTGLAKNIQYF; CDR3 DNA: TGTGCCAGTAGCAGAACAGGTCTAGCCAAAAACATTCAGTACTTC
D gene: TRBD1; clone size: .; J gene: TRBJ2-3; V gene: TRBV6-1; CDR3 protein: CASSAIRTGGPDTQYF; CDR3 DNA: TGTGCCAGCAGTGCAATCCGAACAGGGGGACCAGATACGCAGTATTTT
D gene: .; clone size: .; J gene: TRBJ2-2; V gene: TRBV10-3; CDR3 protein: CAISAATPGELFF; CDR3 DNA: TGTGCCATCTCGGCAGCGACGCCCGGGGAGCTGTTTTTT